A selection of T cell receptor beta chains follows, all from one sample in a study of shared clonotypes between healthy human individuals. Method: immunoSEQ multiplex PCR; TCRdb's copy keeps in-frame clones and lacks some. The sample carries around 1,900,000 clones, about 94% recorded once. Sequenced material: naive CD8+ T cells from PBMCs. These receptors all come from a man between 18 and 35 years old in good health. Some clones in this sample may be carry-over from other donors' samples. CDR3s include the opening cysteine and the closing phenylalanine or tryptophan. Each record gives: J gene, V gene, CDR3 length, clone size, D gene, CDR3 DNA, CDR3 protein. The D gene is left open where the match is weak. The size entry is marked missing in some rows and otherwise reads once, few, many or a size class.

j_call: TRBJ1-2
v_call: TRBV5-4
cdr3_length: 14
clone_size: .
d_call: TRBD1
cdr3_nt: TGTGCCAGCAGCACCCGGACAGGAGTCTATGGCTACACCTTC
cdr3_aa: CASSTRTGVYGYTF

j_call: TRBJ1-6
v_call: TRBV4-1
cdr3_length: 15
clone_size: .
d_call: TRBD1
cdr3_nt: TGCGCCAGCAGCTTCCGACAGGGAGGGAATTCACCCCTCCACTTT
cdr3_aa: CASSFRQGGNSPLHF

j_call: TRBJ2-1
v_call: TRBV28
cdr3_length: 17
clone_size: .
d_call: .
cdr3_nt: TGTGCCAGCAGCGACAGGGGACACCTGGGGGGGTTCAATGAGCAGTTCTTC
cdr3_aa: CASSDRGHLGGFNEQFF

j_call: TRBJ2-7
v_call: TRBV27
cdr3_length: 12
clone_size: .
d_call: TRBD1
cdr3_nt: TGTGCCAGCAGCCTAATACAGGGGGAGCAGTACTTC
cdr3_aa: CASSLIQGEQYF

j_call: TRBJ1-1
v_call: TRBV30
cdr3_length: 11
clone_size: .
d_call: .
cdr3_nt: TGTGCAACGAGGGGGGGCACTGAAGCTTTCTTT
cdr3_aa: CATRGGTEAFF

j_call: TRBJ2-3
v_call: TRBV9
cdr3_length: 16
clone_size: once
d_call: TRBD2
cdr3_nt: TGTGCCAGCAGCCCCTTTGGCGGGGGAGTTACAGATACGCAGTATTTT
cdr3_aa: CASSPFGGGVTDTQYF

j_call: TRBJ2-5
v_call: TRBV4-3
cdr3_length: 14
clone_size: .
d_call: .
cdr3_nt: TGCGCCAGCAGCCAAGTCGTCGGAGATGGGGCCCAGTACTTC
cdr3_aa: CASSQVVGDGAQYF

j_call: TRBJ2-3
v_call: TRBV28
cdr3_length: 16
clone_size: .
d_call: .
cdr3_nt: TGTGCCAGCAGTTCTCTGGGGAGCGGAAGCACAGATACGCAGTATTTT
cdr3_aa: CASSSLGSGSTDTQYF

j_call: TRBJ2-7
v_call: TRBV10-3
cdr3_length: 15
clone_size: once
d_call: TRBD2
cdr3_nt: TGTGCCATCAGAACGACTAGCGGGAGTGTGTACGAGCAGTACTTC
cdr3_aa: CAIRTTSGSVYEQYF

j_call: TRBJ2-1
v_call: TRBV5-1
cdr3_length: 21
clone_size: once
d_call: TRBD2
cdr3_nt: TGCGCCAGCAGCTTCCCCGATAATAGCGGGATAAATCCAAGCTCCTACAATGAGCAGTTCTTC
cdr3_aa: CASSFPDNSGINPSSYNEQFF

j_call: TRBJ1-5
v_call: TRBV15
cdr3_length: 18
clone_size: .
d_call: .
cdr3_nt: .
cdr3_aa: CATSRDWFGSGAGQPQHF

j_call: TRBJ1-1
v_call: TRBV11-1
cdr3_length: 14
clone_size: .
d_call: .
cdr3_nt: TGTGCCAGCAGCACAACTCGCAGGGCTTCTGAAGCTTTCTTT
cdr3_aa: CASSTTRRASEAFF

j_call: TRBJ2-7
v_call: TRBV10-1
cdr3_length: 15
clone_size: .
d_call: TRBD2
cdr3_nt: TGCGCCAGCAGCGAAAGGGGACTAGCAATCTACGAGCAGTACTTC
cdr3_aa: CASSERGLAIYEQYF

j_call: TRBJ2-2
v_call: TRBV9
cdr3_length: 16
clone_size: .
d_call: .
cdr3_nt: TGTGCCAGCAGCCCATCGGGCAGGCCGAACACCGGGGAGCTGTTTTTT
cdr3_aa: CASSPSGRPNTGELFF

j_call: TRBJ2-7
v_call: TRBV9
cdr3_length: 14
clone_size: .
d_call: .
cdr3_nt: TGTGCCAGCAGCGTAGGCGGGGAATCGCACGAGCAGTACTTC
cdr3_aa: CASSVGGESHEQYF

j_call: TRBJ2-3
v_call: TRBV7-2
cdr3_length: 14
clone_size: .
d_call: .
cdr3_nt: TGTGCCAGCAGCTTCAGGGATCCGACAGATACGCAGTATTTT
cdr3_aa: CASSFRDPTDTQYF

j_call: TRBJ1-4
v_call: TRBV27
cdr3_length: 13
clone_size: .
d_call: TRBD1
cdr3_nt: TGTGCCAGCAGCGACAGGGGGCATGAAAAACTGTTTTTT
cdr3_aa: CASSDRGHEKLFF

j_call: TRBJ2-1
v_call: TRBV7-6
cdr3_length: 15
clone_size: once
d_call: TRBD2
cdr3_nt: TGTGCCAGCAGCCCCCCTGCGGGAGGGCCCTATGAGCAGTTCTTC
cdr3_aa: CASSPPAGGPYEQFF

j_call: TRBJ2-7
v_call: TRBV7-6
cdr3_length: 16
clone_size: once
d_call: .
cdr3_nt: TGTGCCAGCAGCGCTGGGGTGGGGCTAGCGTTCAACGAGCAGTACTTC
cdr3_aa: CASSAGVGLAFNEQYF

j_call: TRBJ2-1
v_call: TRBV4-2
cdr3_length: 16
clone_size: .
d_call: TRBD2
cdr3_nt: TGTGCCAGCAGCCAAGAAGTAGGACTAGCGTTAAATGAGCAGTTCTTC
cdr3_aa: CASSQEVGLALNEQFF

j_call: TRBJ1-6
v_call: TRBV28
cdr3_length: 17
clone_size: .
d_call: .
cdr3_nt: TGTGCCAGCAGTTTTTCGAGAGTCAGCTCCTATAATTCACCCCTCCACTTT
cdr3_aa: CASSFSRVSSYNSPLHF

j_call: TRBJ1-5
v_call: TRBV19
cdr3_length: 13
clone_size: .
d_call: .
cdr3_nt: TGTGCCAGTAGTGGCAGGCAGAATCAGCCCCAGCATTTT
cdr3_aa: CASSGRQNQPQHF

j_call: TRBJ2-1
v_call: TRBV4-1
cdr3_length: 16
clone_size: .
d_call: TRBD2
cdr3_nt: TGCGCCAGCAGCCAAGCGGACAGCGGGAGGGCCAATGAGCAGTTCTTC
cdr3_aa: CASSQADSGRANEQFF

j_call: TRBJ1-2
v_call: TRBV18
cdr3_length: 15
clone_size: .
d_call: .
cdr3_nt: TGTGCCAGCTCACCCTCCGGGAGGCCCATCTATGGCTACACCTTC
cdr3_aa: CASSPSGRPIYGYTF

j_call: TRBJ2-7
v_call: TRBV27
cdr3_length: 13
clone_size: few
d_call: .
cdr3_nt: TGTGCCAGCAGGACGATCGGGCTGAGCGAGCAGTACTTC
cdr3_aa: CASRTIGLSEQYF

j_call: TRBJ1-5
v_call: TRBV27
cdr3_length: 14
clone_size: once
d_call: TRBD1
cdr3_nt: TGTGCCAGCAGTTTACGGACAGGGGGCCAGCCCCAGCATTTT
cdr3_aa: CASSLRTGGQPQHF

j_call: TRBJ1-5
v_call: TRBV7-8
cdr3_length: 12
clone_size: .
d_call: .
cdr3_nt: TGTGCCAGCAGTGGCGGCGGTGAGCCCCAGCATTTT
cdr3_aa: CASSGGGEPQHF

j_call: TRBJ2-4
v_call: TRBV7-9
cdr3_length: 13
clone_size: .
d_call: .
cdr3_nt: TGTGCCAGCAGCTTAGTTTCAGAAAACATTCAGTACTTC
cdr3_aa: CASSLVSENIQYF

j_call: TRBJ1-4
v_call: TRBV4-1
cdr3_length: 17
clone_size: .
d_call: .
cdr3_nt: TGCGCCAGCAGCCAAGAATACGGTGGCGCAACTAATGAAAAACTGTTTTTT
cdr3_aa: CASSQEYGGATNEKLFF

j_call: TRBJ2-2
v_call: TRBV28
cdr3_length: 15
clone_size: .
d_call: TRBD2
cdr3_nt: TGTGCCAGCAGTTTCGGGACTAGTCGGGCCGGGGAGCTGTTTTTT
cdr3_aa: CASSFGTSRAGELFF

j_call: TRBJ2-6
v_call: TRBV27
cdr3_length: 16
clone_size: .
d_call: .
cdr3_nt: TGTGCCAGCAGCCCACTTATCGAGGTTGGGGCCAACGTCCTGACTTTC
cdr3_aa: CASSPLIEVGANVLTF

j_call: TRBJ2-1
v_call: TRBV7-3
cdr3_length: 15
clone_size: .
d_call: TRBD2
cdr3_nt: TGTGCCAGCAGCATCACTAGCGCCTCCTACAATGAGCAGTTCTTC
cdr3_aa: CASSITSASYNEQFF

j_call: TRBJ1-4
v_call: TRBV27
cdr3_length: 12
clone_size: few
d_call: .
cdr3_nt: TGTGCCAGCAGGTCTGGGGGGGAAAAACTGTTTTTT
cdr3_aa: CASRSGGEKLFF